This T cell receptor beta chain is drawn from a study of cytomegalovirus exposure and HLA in healthy donors (dated by TCRdb to the late 2010s). Study-level background: A later analysis indicated that the 95 to 150 validation repertoires were generated on the platform also employed for the 600 to 750 repertoires of the first cohort. The study aimed to test whether cataloging public T cell receptors could reveal signatures of past pathogen exposure. Along with the roughly 610-subject first cohort, a separate validation cohort of over a hundred different subjects was used. The study combined high-throughput TCR immunosequencing, statistical association of individual TCRs with disease status, and machine learning to predict cytomegalovirus infection status. The full study reports these points: Of the cluster scores, approximately 94% were above 0 in a later analysis, which found that TCRs clustered in the first cohort also tended to co-occur in the 120 or so validation repertoires. The classifier was reported to diagnose cytomegalovirus status with high specificity and sensitivity in both the original cohort and the validation cohort. All 110 or so repertoires were used to score co-occurrence in the validation cohort in a later analysis, because that analysis had no HLA typing for the cohort. It was suggested by the authors that the approach could potentially be generalized to other disease states and immunological phenotypes. Most TCR sequences were seen in very few donors, while some public TCRs were found in many individuals. The study listed 150 to 200 TCR beta chains as associated with cytomegalovirus. A few of the identified cytomegalovirus-associated TCR beta chains were confirmed in vitro to be specific for cytomegalovirus antigens.

The library was built by means of the immunoSEQ multiplex PCR assay. For the original study's pipeline: A statistical classification framework was built for diagnosing cytomegalovirus status from the catalog of TCR beta chain sequences. Held by TCRdb, this immuneACCESS table contains in-frame sequences only and omits some clones. Under half of the omission traces to an unresolved V gene where checked; the cause of the rest is unknown. V and J calls and clone size are as listed in that table; D and trimming were resolved from the DNA. The sample contains approximately 160,000 clones, roughly 90% of them found a single time. The ten largest clones represent approximately 2.1% of the sample. As for this clone: Its antigen remains unidentified. Per-base qualities were not stored, and no clone one base away is much larger.

V is cut by 4 bases and J by 7 bases, and the space between the germline ends is 8 bases. CDR1 and CDR2 were assigned from the germline V gene as SGHRS and YFSETQ. Spanning cysteine to phenylalanine, the CDR3 consists of 11 amino acids. The entry retains the CDR3 DNA only, 33 bases that are in frame from base 1. The donors were included in the validation cohort of over a hundred subjects, a group kept apart from the roughly 670-subject first cohort. The TCR originated in a woman between 18 and 29 years old in good health and CMV-seronegative. The sample taken for sequencing was PBMCs. The chain joins TRBV5-1 to TRBJ1-1; perhaps TRBD1 is the D gene, with 5 bases matching. The DNA is TGCGCCAGCAGCCTTGACAGTGAAGCTTTCTTT. Its coded protein is CASSLDSEAFF.